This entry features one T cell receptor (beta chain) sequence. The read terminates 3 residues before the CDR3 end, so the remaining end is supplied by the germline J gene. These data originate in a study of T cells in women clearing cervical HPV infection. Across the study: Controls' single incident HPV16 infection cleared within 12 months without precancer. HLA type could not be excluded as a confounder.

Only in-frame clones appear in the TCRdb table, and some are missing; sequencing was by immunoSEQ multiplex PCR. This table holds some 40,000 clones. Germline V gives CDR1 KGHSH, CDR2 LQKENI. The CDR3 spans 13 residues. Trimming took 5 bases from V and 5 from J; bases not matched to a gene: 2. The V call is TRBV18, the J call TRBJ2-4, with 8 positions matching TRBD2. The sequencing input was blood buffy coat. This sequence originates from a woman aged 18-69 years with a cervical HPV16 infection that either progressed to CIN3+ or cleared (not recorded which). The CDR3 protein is CASSAGLENIQYF. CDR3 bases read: TGTGCCAGCTCAGCGGGACTAGAAAACATT.